Following are 9 T cell receptor beta chains from one sample sequenced in a study of T cells in localized non-small cell lung cancer. The protocol was immunoSEQ multiplex PCR, while the TCRdb copy is restricted to in-frame clones and leaves out a portion. The data hold some 53,000 clones, with 75% to 90% observed a single time. The material sequenced was peripheral blood, taken before any cancer treatment. These receptor sequences come from a male donor aged 60 or older with stage III squamous cell lung carcinoma.

The chain joins TRBV30 to TRBJ2-7; D might be TRBD1 or TRBD2, each matching 5 bases. The CDR3 consists of 13 residues. The ends were cut back, 2 bases at V and 4 bases at J, with 12 bases in the middle. Germline loops: CDR1 GTSNPN, CDR2 SVGIG (reference sequence). In DNA, the CDR3 is TGTGCCTGGAGTAACCGGGACGGGTACGAGCAGTACTTC. Amino acids: CAWSNRDGYEQYF.

The chain uses TRBV6-1 and TRBJ1-2; D not resolved. Between the trimmed V and J ends, which lost 2 bases and 4 bases, there was a span of 14 bases. CDR3 length equals 15 residues. Germline CDR1 is MNHNS and CDR2 is SASEGT. The CDR3 region has the DNA TGTGCCAGCAGTGAATCGTTCGGGTTCTCCTATGGCTACACCTTC. Translated: CASSESFGFSYGYTF.

This chain connects TRBV15 to TRBJ2-2; possibly TRBD1 or TRBD2 for D (6 bases each). The CDR3 length is 15 residues. Germline CDR1 is LNHNV and CDR2 is YYDKDF (reference sequence). V gave up 3 bases and J gave up 7 bases, with 15 bases separating them. The chain's CDR3 is CATSSQQGRIGELFF. The CDR3 DNA sequence: TGTGCCACCAGCAGTCAGCAGGGGAGGATCGGGGAGCTGTTTTTT.

This clone was seen once. V usage is TRBV15 and J usage is TRBJ2-5; D gene unclear. This CDR3 is built from 14 residues. Between the trimmed V and J ends, which lost 0 bases and 5 bases, there was a span of 10 bases. The germline V gene encodes CDR1 LNHNV and CDR2 YYDKDF (reference sequence). The CDR3 spells CATSRDRSQETQYF. The CDR3 DNA sequence: TGTGCCACCAGCAGAGATCGGTCCCAGGAGACCCAGTACTTC.

The chain links TRBV7-3 to TRBJ2-3; 10 positions match TRBD2. CDR1 is SGHTA, CDR2 FQGTGA, per germline. CDR3 size: 16 residues. With V trimmed by 5 bases and J by 4 bases, 9 bases remained unmatched. CDR3 nucleotide sequence: TGTGCCAGCAGCACTAACCCACTAGCGGGGCCAGATACGCAGTATTTT. Translation gives CASSTNPLAGPDTQYF. The variable domain in full, with the rest retrieved from reference TRBV7-3 and TRBJ2-3, is GAGVSQTPSNKVTEKGKYVELRCDPISGHTALYWYRQSLGQGPEFLIYFQGTGAADDSGLPNDRFFAVRPEGSVSTLKIQRTERGDSAVYLCASSTNPLAGPDTQYFGPGTRLTVL.

J is TRBJ1-1 and V is TRBV5-1, with D possibly TRBD1 on 5 matching bases. Trimming took off 4 bases at V and 1 base at J, with 20 bases between the two ends. In germline, CDR1 is SGHRS, CDR2 YFSETQ. This CDR3 comprises 17 residues. The CDR3, as DNA: TGCGCCAGCAGCCTGGGACTACTGCAGGTACCGAACACTGAAGCTTTCTTT. It translates to CASSLGLLQVPNTEAFF.

V is TRBV5-8 and J is TRBJ1-3; D remains unclear. There are 12 residues in the CDR3. CDR1 and CDR2 from the germline V gene are SGHTS and YDEGEE. Trimming shortened V by 1 base and J by 8 bases, and 7 bases separated the two germline ends. CDR3: CASSLNWDTIYF. The CDR3 DNA reads as TGTGCCAGCAGCTTGAATTGGGACACCATATATTTT.

The chain employs TRBV27 and TRBJ2-7; a weak D match, TRBD2 (5 bases). Trimming took off 4 bases at V and 1 base at J, with 11 bases between the two ends. The CDR3 totals 14 residues. The germline V gene encodes CDR1 MNHEY and CDR2 SMNVEV (reference sequence). The CDR3 here is CASSSARGSYEQYF. In DNA, the CDR3 is TGTGCCAGCAGTTCCGCGAGAGGGTCCTACGAGCAGTACTTC.

The rearrangement links TRBV10-3 to TRBJ2-3, with 7 bases lining up with TRBD2. CDR1 is ENHRY and CDR2 is SYGVKD in the germline V gene. The CDR3 runs 15 residues. Trimming took 4 bases from V and 0 from J; bases not matched to a gene: 4. For the CDR3, the DNA is TGTGCCATCAGTGTAGGACTAGATAGCACAGATACGCAGTATTTT. Amino acid sequence: CAISVGLDSTDTQYF.